The rows below give T cell receptor beta chains drawn from one sample of a study of blood T cells in healthy people across ages. TCRdb used MiXCR to reprocess the 5' RACE reads, holding one entry per CDR3 protein. The top ten hold 7.7% of the sample, which has 1.5 million to 2 million distinct CDR3 sequences, approximately 28% seen once. The specimen sequenced was blood. Source of these receptors: a woman in her 30s in good health. CDR3s leave out the opening cysteine and the closing phenylalanine or tryptophan. A D gene is named only where the DNA matches it firmly.

J,length,V,D,CDR3
TRBJ2-5,12,TRBV7-2,.,ASSISTAQETQY
TRBJ2-7,11,TRBV11-2,.,ASSSGARDEQY
TRBJ2-7,14,TRBV5-1,.,ASSWTLGGGSNEQY
TRBJ1-2,12,TRBV20-1,TRBD1,SASLSGTGVGYT
TRBJ2-1,12,TRBV9,.,ASSKSSSYNEQF
TRBJ1-2,15,TRBV11-2,.,ASSLGAGAILGYGHT
TRBJ1-2,12,TRBV6-2/TRBV6-3,.,ASSYANRDYGYT
TRBJ2-1,9,TRBV12-5,.,ASGFHAEQF
TRBJ2-5,12,TRBV28,TRBD2,ASSFREGGETQY
TRBJ2-7,12,TRBV7-9,TRBD1,ASSPRTGGCEQY
TRBJ2-6,11,TRBV20-1,.,SAIVPGANVLT
TRBJ1-2,13,TRBV3-1,.,ASSPSRTGLYGYT
TRBJ2-1,14,TRBV7-9,TRBD2,ASSLGLAGPIDEQF
TRBJ1-2,12,TRBV6-6,.,ASSYIPANYGYT
TRBJ1-4,13,TRBV7-2,TRBD1,ASSLDRGHGEKLF
TRBJ2-4,12,TRBV9,TRBD1,ASNDRGRGNIQY
TRBJ2-1,11,TRBV5-1,.,ASSNGIDNEQF
TRBJ1-6,13,TRBV5-6,.,ASSASSSYNSPLH
TRBJ2-3,10,TRBV7-9,.,ASSLYQDTQY
TRBJ1-5,15,TRBV12-3/TRBV12-4,TRBD1,ASSSSSPGQVDQPQH
TRBJ1-2,13,TRBV10-3,TRBD1,AITAGGQGNYGYT
TRBJ2-3,11,TRBV20-1,TRBD1,SATGGASDTQY
TRBJ2-2,14,TRBV7-2,.,ASSLDISLNTGELF
TRBJ2-5,13,TRBV7-6,TRBD2,ASSLRLAGIQTQY
TRBJ2-1,14,TRBV11-2,.,ASSLDPAGENNEQF
TRBJ2-1,13,TRBV15,.,ATSTDPTSYNEQF
TRBJ1-3,12,TRBV29-1,.,SVEVGNAGNTIY
TRBJ1-5,15,TRBV12-5,TRBD1,ASGWDRDPALSGPQH
TRBJ2-1,15,TRBV5-1,TRBD2,ASSLGVGLAVLGEQF
TRBJ2-5,11,TRBV20-1,.,SARRDSGETQY